The 28 T cell receptor beta chains below were found in one sample sequenced in a study of response to subunit inactivated influenza vaccine (dated by TCRdb to the late 2010s). Libraries were built with RT-PCR. The sequencer listed for this sample is Illumina HiSeq 2500. TCRdb trimmed the raw reads at Q25, called clones with MiXCR and kept productive beta chains. Rows merge per CDR3 protein into single entries with the most common DNA and genes. Here the sample has hundreds of thousands of distinct CDR3 sequences; about 10% occur a single time. The ten largest make up 9.5% to 13% of the sample. The source material was PBMCs from blood, sampled on the day of vaccination. All receptors derive from a man aged 50 to 59 who received an inactivated influenza vaccine. Donor details come from another sample of the same person, matched by shared clones.

This clonotype was found a few times. The chain combines TRBV7-6 with TRBJ2-3; a possible D gene is TRBD2 (5 bases). Germline V lookup: CDR1 SGHVS, CDR2 FNYEAQ. The V end was cut by 5 bases, the J end by 5 bases, with 8 bases between. The CDR3 loop spans 12 amino acids. Here the CDR3 reads CASSNRGDTQYF. The CDR3 nucleotides are TGTGCCAGCAGCAATCGGGGAGATACGCAGTATTTT.

This rearrangement joins TRBV7-6 to TRBJ2-5, with D maybe TRBD2 (6 bases). Germline assignment: CDR1 SGHVS and CDR2 FNYEAQ. The CDR3 is made up of 15 amino acids. The V end was cut by 5 bases, the J end by 7 bases, with 20 bases between. The CDR3 nucleotides read TGTGCCAGCAGCCCCGGGACTCTAACTAAGAGGACCCAGTACTTC. Its protein is CASSPGTLTKRTQYF.

The J gene is TRBJ1-6, the V gene TRBV6-1; D is ambiguous. Germline V gene data show CDR1 as MNHNS and CDR2 as SASEGT. The CDR3 has 16 residues. V was shortened by 6 bases and J by 0 bases, with 12 bases between the two germline ends. The CDR3 nucleotides are TGTGCCAGCAGAGCCCAGATCAGCTCCTATAATTCACCCCTCCACTTT. It codes for CASRAQISSYNSPLHF.

The gene calls are TRBV24-1 and TRBJ2-2; TRBD1 is a possible D gene (5 bases). The CDR3 is 14 residues long. Germline lookup yields CDR1 KGHDR and CDR2 SFDVKD. The V end was cut by 7 bases, the J end by 5 bases, with 13 bases between. CDR3 DNA sequence: TGTGCCACCAGGTCGACAGCAGGGACCGGGGAGCTGTTTTTT. It codes for CATRSTAGTGELFF.

The chain has TRBV29-1 and TRBJ1-1, with a possible D match to TRBD1 (6 bases). Germline-derived CDR1 and CDR2 are SQVTM and ANQGSEA. The CDR3 contains 10 residues. V was pared by 7 bases and J by 10 bases, with 13 bases between. Here the CDR3 DNA reads TGCAGCGGCGAACAGGGCGTAGCTTTCTTT. Its translation is CSGEQGVAFF.

V and J are TRBV12-3 or TRBV12-4 and TRBJ2-2; D tentatively fits TRBD1 or TRBD2 (6 bases each). This CDR3 has 15 amino acids. The germline V and J ends were trimmed by 1 base and 3 bases, with 9 bases remaining between them. DNA of the CDR3: TGTGCCAGCAGTTTAGGTGGGGGGCACACCGGGGAGCTGTTTTTT. Translation gives CASSLGGGHTGELFF.

This clonotype showed up many times. The chain links TRBV7-9 to TRBJ2-1; D unresolved. CDR1 is SEHNR, CDR2 FQNEAQ, per germline (reference sequence). V dropped 1 base and J dropped 7 bases, with 8 bases sitting between them. The CDR3 contains 13 residues. CDR3 residues: CASSLGQWNEQFF. The DNA of the CDR3 is TGTGCCAGCAGCTTAGGGCAGTGGAATGAGCAGTTCTTC.

This clonotype was seen a handful of times. V is TRBV5-1 and J is TRBJ2-2, with 7 bases that match TRBD1. CDR3 length: 19 amino acids. Unmatched junction bases numbered 18, after V lost 0 bases and J lost 7 bases. Germline CDR1 reads SGHRS; CDR2 reads YFSETQ. The CDR3 protein is CASSLAGRDWTGPIGELFF. Here the CDR3 DNA reads TGCGCCAGCAGCTTGGCTGGCCGAGACTGGACAGGTCCGATCGGGGAGCTGTTTTTT.

The chain carries TRBV7-9 and TRBJ2-7; TRBD2 matches at 8 bases. Germline CDR1 SEHNR, CDR2 FQNEAQ (reference sequence). The CDR3 has 16 residues. V trimming: 5 bases; J trimming: 2 bases; junction bases outside the gene matches: 11. The CDR3 is CASSPSGAGVAYEQYF. For the CDR3, the DNA is TGTGCCAGCAGCCCGAGTGGAGCGGGAGTGGCCTACGAGCAGTACTTC.

The table lists this clonotype with many counts. This chain joins TRBV18 and TRBJ2-2; unclear D gene. This CDR3 region has 15 residues. Germline lookup yields CDR1 KGHSH and CDR2 LQKENI. Trimming took off 1 base at V and 2 bases at J, with 8 bases between the two ends. The CDR3 sequence: CASSPQQSNTGELFF. The CDR3 region has the DNA TGTGCCAGCTCACCACAGCAGTCTAACACCGGGGAGCTGTTTTTT. Full variable domain (remainder filled in from reference TRBV18 and TRBJ2-2): NAGVMQNPRHLVRRRGQEARLRCSPMKGHSHVYWYRQLPEEGLKFMVYLQKENIIDESGMPKERFSAEFPKEGPSILRIQQVVRGDSAAYFCASSPQQSNTGELFFGEGSRLTVL.

There are a few counts of this clonotype. The rearrangement uses TRBV7-6 and TRBJ2-4; D gene unclear. CDR1 SGHVS and CDR2 FNYEAQ come from the germline V gene. The germline V and J ends were trimmed by 5 bases and 1 base, with 18 bases remaining between them. This CDR3 spans 17 amino acids. CDR3 DNA sequence: TGTGCCAGCAGCATGACATCTAACCCCCTTGCCAAAAACATTCAGTACTTC. Residues: CASSMTSNPLAKNIQYF.

In its sample, this clonotype was seen a few times. The rearrangement joins TRBV20-1 to TRBJ2-7; D remains ambiguous. Germline-derived CDR1 and CDR2 are DFQATT and SNEGSKA (reference sequence). V dropped 0 bases and J dropped 7 bases, with 22 bases sitting between them. The length of the CDR3 is 16 residues. The CDR3 region has the DNA TGCAGTGCTAGAGATCCCGTTGAAACGGACCTACGAGAGCAGTACTTC. Amino acid sequence: CSARDPVETDLREQYF.

The chain links TRBV9 to TRBJ1-1; TRBD1 might be the D (6 bases). V dropped 2 bases and J dropped 4 bases, with 21 bases sitting between them. The CDR3 runs to 17 residues. The V gene's germline CDR1 is SGDLS and CDR2 YYNGEE. The CDR3 spells CASSVQPGRGASTEAFF. The CDR3 region has the DNA TGTGCCAGCAGCGTCCAACCCGGACGGGGGGCGAGCACTGAAGCTTTCTTT.

This clonotype was seen a few times. The rearrangement uses TRBV3-1 and TRBJ2-2; D is undetermined. CDR3 size: 16 residues. V lost 2 bases and J lost 0, with 10 bases in between. CDR1 is LGHDT, CDR2 YNNKEL, per germline (reference sequence). In DNA form, the CDR3 reads TGTGCCAGCAGCCAATTAGGCTCCTCGAACACCGGGGAGCTGTTTTTT. Amino acids: CASSQLGSSNTGELFF.

The V and J genes are TRBV28 and TRBJ1-5; perhaps TRBD1 as D (5 bases). Germline values: CDR1 MDHEN, CDR2 SYDVKM. CDR3 length equals 15 residues. V lost 3 bases and J 10 bases, leaving 19 bases between the germline ends. CDR3 coding DNA: TGTGCCAGCAGTTTCCGTCTTGAGGGGCTTGAACCCCAGCATTTT. It encodes CASSFRLEGLEPQHF.

This chain joins TRBV5-1 and TRBJ2-2, with 7 bases matching TRBD1. From germline, CDR1 is SGHRS and CDR2 YFSETQ. J was trimmed by 5 bases and V by 4 bases; bases with no gene match: 5. This CDR3 spans 14 amino acids. The CDR3 sequence is CASSPDRVTGELFF. The DNA of the CDR3 is TGCGCCAGCAGCCCCGACAGGGTAACCGGGGAGCTGTTTTTT.

The V gene is TRBV19, the J gene TRBJ1-1; D not certain. The CDR3 covers 14 residues. Germline assignment: CDR1 LNHDA and CDR2 SQIVND (reference sequence). Trimming cost V 6 bases and J 6 bases, with 17 bases left between them. In nucleotides, the CDR3 is TGTGCCAGTAGCTTGATTCACATAGGCGCTGAAGCTTTCTTT. This gives the protein CASSLIHIGAEAFF.

This clonotype was found a few times. The chain couples TRBV12-3 or TRBV12-4 to TRBJ2-4; D remains unclear. The CDR3 runs to 13 residues. Deletions cut 6 bases from V and 9 bases from J, with 15 bases between. The CDR3 protein is CASSSLQRRIQYF. In DNA form, the CDR3 reads TGTGCCAGCAGCTCGTTACAGCGACGCATTCAGTACTTC.

This clonotype turned up a few times. This sequence joins TRBV6-1 and TRBJ2-7; D possibly corresponds to TRBD2 (5 bases). The CDR3 has 13 residues. Germline CDR1 is MNHNS and CDR2 is SASEGT. V lost 7 bases, J lost 6 bases, and 16 bases lay in between. CDR3 in amino acids: CASKGEGWGEQYF. CDR3 DNA sequence: TGTGCCAGCAAAGGTGAGGGTTGGGGCGAGCAGTACTTC.

The chain couples TRBV6-1 to TRBJ1-3; maybe TRBD1 (6 bases). V was trimmed by 5 bases and J by 0 bases, leaving 14 bases between them. Germline V CDR1 and CDR2: MNHNS, SASEGT. This CDR3 contains 16 residues. The CDR3 nucleotides read TGTGCCAGCAGTCCTCAGGGGAGGCCCTCTGGAAACACCATATATTTT. Translation: CASSPQGRPSGNTIYF.

This clonotype was seen at least ten times. This chain joins TRBV12-3 or TRBV12-4 and TRBJ1-1, with D perhaps TRBD1 (5 bases). V lost 2 bases and J 4 bases, leaving 23 bases between the germline ends. This CDR3 has 18 amino acids. The CDR3 nucleotides are TGTGCCAGCAGTTTACGACGGACATTGAACCGCCCGCCCACTGAAGCTTTCTTT. The encoded protein is CASSLRRTLNRPPTEAFF.

This clonotype was seen only a few times. The J gene is TRBJ2-7, the V gene TRBV28, with 11 positions matching TRBD2. The V and J ends lost 6 bases and 0 bases, in that order; junction bases with no gene match: 10. Germline CDR1 reads MDHEN; CDR2 reads SYDVKM. The CDR3 consists of 17 residues. This CDR3 is CASRALAGETFSYEQYF. As DNA, the CDR3 is TGTGCCAGCAGGGCACTAGCGGGGGAGACTTTCTCCTACGAGCAGTACTTC.

The rearrangement links TRBV6-2 or TRBV6-3 to TRBJ2-2; D is possibly TRBD2 (6 bases). Germline loops: CDR1 MNHEY, CDR2 SVGEGT. The length of the CDR3 is 14 residues. The V and J ends lost 8 bases and 1 base respectively, with 11 bases between them. The CDR3 loop reads CASDQAGNTGELFF. The CDR3 nucleotides read TGTGCCAGCGATCAAGCGGGGAACACCGGGGAGCTGTTTTTT.

This clonotype was counted a few times. The rearrangement links TRBV4-2 to TRBJ2-5; D call uncertain. CDR1 LGHNA and CDR2 YNFKEQ come from the germline V gene. With 0 bases removed from V and 4 bases from J, the gap between germline ends came to 6 bases. This CDR3 is built from 13 residues. The CDR3 DNA reads as TGTGCCAGCAGCCAAGATAACCGAGAGACCCAGTACTTC. This translates into CASSQDNRETQYF.

This clonotype was counted a few times. The V call is TRBV4-3, the J call TRBJ1-4, with D perhaps matching TRBD1 (6 bases). This CDR3 contains 15 residues. V was cut by 2 bases and J by 15 bases, with 22 bases left in between. From germline, CDR1 is LGHNA and CDR2 YSLEER. CDR3 nucleotide sequence: TGCGCCAGCAGCCAAAACTCGCAAAAGGGGGGGCCCGTGTTTTTT. Protein product: CASSQNSQKGGPVFF.

The V call is TRBV12-3 or TRBV12-4, the J call TRBJ2-7, with 8 bases matching TRBD2. The V and J ends lost 6 bases and 6 bases, in that order; junction bases with no gene match: 10. This CDR3 has 14 residues. CDR3 loop: CASSQWGLGSEQYF. CDR3 DNA: TGTGCCAGCAGCCAATGGGGACTAGGAAGCGAGCAGTACTTC.

V gene TRBV15 combines with J gene TRBJ1-1; no clear D. The germline V gene has CDR1 LNHNV and CDR2 YYDKDF (reference sequence). V dropped 0 bases and J dropped 1 base, with 15 bases sitting between them. This CDR3 spans 17 amino acids. CDR3 region: CATSRDQWGSPNTEAFF. Written as DNA, the CDR3 is TGTGCCACCAGCAGAGATCAGTGGGGATCCCCGAACACTGAAGCTTTCTTT.

CDR3 sequence: CASSLSRPEKLFF. The CDR3 coding sequence is TGTGCCAGCAGTTTAAGCAGGCCTGAAAAACTGTTTTTT. V gene TRBV28 combines with J gene TRBJ1-4; unclear D gene. CDR3 size: 13 residues. V lost 2 bases and J 7 bases, leaving 8 bases between the germline ends. Germline assignment: CDR1 MDHEN and CDR2 SYDVKM.